A single sample is the source of the 9 T cell receptor beta chains below, sequenced in a study of CXCR3-negative and CXCR3-positive naive CD8 T cells. Findings of the study overall: Naive cells with CXCR3 showed TRB CDR3s that were more hydrophobic than those in CXCR3-negative naive cells.

The authors prepared UMI-labeled TRB cDNA libraries by 5' RACE. From its re-call of the 5' RACE reads, TCRdb lists each CDR3 protein once, without DNA. Listed are some 7,000 distinct CDR3 sequences; roughly 2% falls within the top ten. These receptors are not linked to any known antigen. Sequences were obtained from naive CXCR3+ CD8+ T cells from blood. Regarding subset: CD45RO-CCR7+CD27+CD95- naive CD8+ T cells expressing CXCR3 (TNR3+). These receptor sequences come from a human donor in good health. Some clones in this sample may be carry-over from other donors' samples.

This clonotype shows up as medium-sized by frequency. The chain recombines TRBV29-1 with TRBJ2-5; TCRdb picks TRBD1, but there is no DNA to check that call. The CDR3 spans 12 residues. The germline gives CDR1 SQVTM, CDR2 ANQGSEA. The CDR3 protein is CSVLDRAVTQYF.

This clonotype counts as medium-sized by frequency. The chain uses TRBV7-6 and TRBJ2-7. CDR1 and CDR2 from the germline V gene are SGHVS and FNYEAQ. The CDR3 sequence is 12 residues long. This CDR3 is CASSPTNYEQYF.

This clonotype shows up as medium-sized by frequency. V is TRBV28 and J is TRBJ2-7; TCRdb's D call, TRBD1, is unchecked because there is no DNA. The germline gives CDR1 MDHEN, CDR2 SYDVKM. The CDR3 is 13 residues long. The CDR3 reads CASSFSDMGEQYF. Supplemented by reference TRBV28 and TRBJ2-7, the full variable domain reads DVKVTQSSRYLVKRTGEKVFLECVQDMDHENMFWYRQDPGLGLRLIYFSYDVKMKEKGDIPEGYSVSREKKERFSLILESASTNQTSMYLCASSFSDMGEQYFGPGTRLTVT.

The chain has TRBV10-3 and TRBJ1-1; the TCRdb call, TRBD1, lacks DNA for checking. There are 15 residues in the CDR3. Germline-derived CDR1 and CDR2 are ENHRY and SYGVKD. The CDR3 sequence: CAISEPRTENTEAFF.

In terms of frequency, this clonotype is medium-sized. The rearrangement joins TRBV29-1 to TRBJ1-1; without DNA, the TCRdb call of TRBD1 cannot be checked. The CDR3 spans 13 residues. In germline, CDR1 is SQVTM, CDR2 ANQGSEA. The CDR3 reads CSATGQGGTEAFF.

This rearrangement joins TRBV9 to TRBJ2-1. Germline V lookup: CDR1 SGDLS, CDR2 YYNGEE. The CDR3 length is 12 residues. This chain's CDR3 is CASSVAGNEQFF.

According to its frequency, this clonotype is medium-sized. V gene TRBV6-1 combines with J gene TRBJ2-1; TCRdb picks TRBD1, but there is no DNA to check that call. Per germline, CDR1 MNHNS and CDR2 SASEGT. The CDR3 spans 13 residues. The CDR3 region is CASSEGRDYEQFF.

The genes are TRBV6-4 and TRBJ1-1; TCRdb gives TRBD1 as the D gene, but with no DNA this cannot be confirmed. CDR1 is MRHNA and CDR2 is SNTAGT in the germline V gene. This CDR3 is built from 16 residues. The CDR3 sequence: CASSPQVWVPGTEAFF.

This clonotype is classed as medium-sized by frequency. The genes are TRBV20-1 and TRBJ1-2. CDR1 is DFQATT and CDR2 is SNEGSKA in the germline V gene (reference sequence). The CDR3 has 13 residues. CDR3 protein: CSARGLQNYGYTF.